Following are 3 T cell receptor beta chains from one sample sequenced in a study of T cell repertoires in cytomegalovirus infection (dated by TCRdb to the late 2010s). Sequencing instrument: Illumina HiSeq 1500. TCRdb reworked the public reads: Q25 trimming with fastp, MiXCR clone assembly, productive beta chains retained. Merged by CDR3 protein, the rows form single entries marked with the most common genes and DNA. The sample data list roughly 310,000 distinct CDR3 sequences, and roughly a sixth of these were observed just once. The ten largest make up more than 10% of the sample. Sequenced: PBMCs. These TCRs come from a human donor in good health (CMV status not recorded). Some clones in this sample may be carry-over from other donors' samples.

This clonotype was detected a few times. V gene TRBV20-1 combines with J gene TRBJ2-3; D not certain. The V gene's germline CDR1 is DFQATT and CDR2 SNEGSKA (reference sequence). This CDR3 contains 15 residues. Trimming pared 4 bases from V and 0 bases from J, leaving 14 bases between. CDR3 sequence: CSAIIPAASTDTQYF. As DNA, the CDR3 is TGCAGTGCTATTATCCCAGCCGCTAGCACAGATACGCAGTATTTT.

This clonotype was counted a few times. The rearrangement joins TRBV28 to TRBJ1-1, with D tentatively TRBD1 (6 bases). This CDR3 region has 12 residues. Germline CDR1 MDHEN, CDR2 SYDVKM. V was trimmed by 5 bases and J by 5 bases, leaving 9 bases between them. CDR3 region: CASSAQGTEAFF. Here the CDR3 DNA reads TGTGCCAGCAGTGCACAGGGAACTGAAGCTTTCTTT.

This clonotype was counted at least ten times. The genes are TRBV7-9 and TRBJ2-7; D possibly corresponds to TRBD2 (5 bases). V was clipped by 7 bases and J by 6 bases, with 19 bases between them. The CDR3 sequence is 14 residues long. In germline, CDR1 is SEHNR, CDR2 FQNEAQ (reference sequence). The CDR3 DNA reads as TGTGCCAGCAACCTAGAGGGCCACTCCAGCGAGCAGTACTTC. This codes for CASNLEGHSSEQYF. Drawing the rest from reference TRBV7-9 and TRBJ2-7, the complete variable domain is DTGVSQNPRHKITKRGQNVTFRCDPISEHNRLYWYRQTLGQGPEFLTYFQNEAQLEKSRLLSDRFSAERPKGSFSTLEIQRTEQGDSAMYLCASNLEGHSSEQYFGPGTRLTVT.